The 25 T cell receptor beta chains in this list originate from one sample, sequenced in a study of graft-versus-host responses after intestinal transplantation. No antigen is known for these receptors. TCRdb keeps only in-frame clones here, not all; method: immunoSEQ multiplex PCR. This repertoire shows 70,000 or so clones, over 75% found once; its top ten account for 0.35% to 0.45%. Sequenced here: unstimulated CD4+ T cells sorted from spleen or lymph node cells, sampled before transplant. The receptors originated from a human donor who was the organ donor for an intestinal transplant.

V usage is TRBV28 and J usage is TRBJ2-5; 16 bases agree with TRBD2. CDR1 is MDHEN, CDR2 SYDVKM, per germline. Losses at the gene ends were 8 bases for V and 5 bases for J; bases not matched to a gene: 17. CDR3 length: 19 amino acids. This chain's CDR3 is CASSPGGLAGGRREETQYF. The CDR3 DNA follows: TGTGCCAGCTCCCCTGGGGGACTAGCGGGGGGGAGAAGGGAGGAGACCCAGTACTTC.

The chain has TRBV14 and TRBJ1-6; the D gene is possibly TRBD1 (6 bases). Germline values: CDR1 SGHDN, CDR2 FVKESK. The germline V and J ends were trimmed by 1 base and 9 bases, with 19 bases remaining between them. The CDR3 has 17 residues. The CDR3 nucleotides read TGTGCCAGCAGCCAAGGGATAGCAGGGGTAAGGGGTTCACCCCTCCACTTT. Its protein product is CASSQGIAGVRGSPLHF. Filled out from reference TRBV14 and TRBJ1-6, the complete variable domain reads EAGVTQFPSHSVIEKGQTVTLRCDPISGHDNLYWYRRVMGKEIKFLLHFVKESKQDESGMPNNRFLAERTGGTYSTLKVQPAELEDSGVYFCASSQGIAGVRGSPLHFGNGTRLTVT.

The chain carries TRBV6-5 and TRBJ2-2; TRBD1 matches at 7 bases. CDR3 length: 14 residues. Per germline, CDR1 MNHEY and CDR2 SVGAGI. Trimming at V came to 4 bases and at J to 1 base, leaving 0 bases not matched to a gene. The CDR3 DNA is TGTGCCAGCAGTTGGACAGGGAACACCGGGGAGCTGTTTTTT. The encoded protein is CASSWTGNTGELFF.

V is TRBV28 and J is TRBJ1-2; 9 bases map to TRBD1. The V and J ends lost 6 bases and 0 bases, in that order; junction bases with no gene match: 14. Per the germline V gene, CDR1 is MDHEN and CDR2 is SYDVKM. CDR3 length: 18 amino acids. Here the CDR3 reads CASRPSGTGTLANYGYTF. As DNA, the CDR3 is TGTGCCAGCAGGCCCTCCGGGACAGGGACCTTGGCTAACTATGGCTACACCTTC.

The rearrangement joins TRBV27 to TRBJ2-1, with D tentatively TRBD2 (6 bases). This CDR3 contains 15 residues. The V gene's germline CDR1 is MNHEY and CDR2 SMNVEV (reference sequence). V was cut by 2 bases and J by 9 bases, with 17 bases left in between. The CDR3 sequence: CASSLPSAFSREQFF. The CDR3 DNA sequence: TGTGCCAGCAGTTTACCTAGCGCCTTCTCTCGTGAGCAGTTCTTC.

The chain employs TRBV6-1 and TRBJ1-3; TRBD1 aligns across 10 bases. Germline loops: CDR1 MNHNS, CDR2 SASEGT. The ends lost 6 bases at V and 2 bases at J; junction bases unmatched: 1. The CDR3 is 14 residues long. The CDR3 spells CASRGTGAGNTIYF. CDR3 bases: TGTGCCAGCAGAGGGACAGGGGCTGGAAACACCATATATTTT.

The chain joins TRBV13 to TRBJ2-1, with D perhaps TRBD1 (5 bases). CDR1 and CDR2 from the germline V gene are PRHDT and FYEKMQ (reference sequence). The CDR3 has 13 amino acids. V shed 2 bases and J shed 10 bases, with 12 bases lying between them. CDR3 DNA sequence: TGTGCCAGCAGCTTATATTCCCAGGGCGAGCAGTTCTTC. Translation gives CASSLYSQGEQFF. Together with reference TRBV13 and TRBJ2-1, the CDR3 gives the full variable domain: AAGVIQSPRHLIKEKRETATLKCYPIPRHDTVYWYQQGPGQDPQFLISFYEKMQSDKGSIPDRFSAQQFSDYHSELNMSSLELGDSALYFCASSLYSQGEQFFGPGTRLTVL.

CDR3 nucleotide sequence: TGTGCCTGGAGTGTTGGGAAGGGAGGCTATGGCTACACCTTC. Its protein product is CAWSVGKGGYGYTF. This rearrangement joins TRBV30 to TRBJ1-2; D gene unclear. The length of the CDR3 is 14 residues. CDR1 and CDR2 from the germline V gene are GTSNPN and SVGIG (reference sequence). Trimming took off 0 bases at V and 4 bases at J, with 12 bases between the two ends. The whole variable domain, filled in from reference TRBV30 and TRBJ1-2, reads SQTIHQWPATLVQPVGSPLSLECTVEGTSNPNLYWYRQAAGRGLQLLFYSVGIGQISSEVPQNLSASRPQDRQFILSSKKLLLSDSGFYLCAWSVGKGGYGYTFGSGTRLTVV.

This chain joins TRBV25-1 and TRBJ2-7; D is possibly TRBD2 (5 bases). Germline values: CDR1 MGHDK, CDR2 SYGVNS. This CDR3 has 13 residues. Trimming stripped 6 bases from V and 2 bases from J, with 11 bases between. CDR3 DNA sequence: TGTGCCAGCAGCCCGGCGGGCCCCTACGAGCAGTACGTC. Protein sequence: CASSPAGPYEQYV.

The chain uses TRBV25-1 and TRBJ1-5, with 7 nucleotides matching TRBD1. This CDR3 is built from 15 residues. The J segment lost 7 bases and the V segment lost 5 bases, leaving 11 bases of the junction unmatched. CDR1 and CDR2 (germline): MGHDK, SYGVNS. The CDR3 DNA follows: TGTGCCAGCAGTCCCGCGGGACAGCTCGTCCAGCCCCAGCATTTT. Translating it yields CASSPAGQLVQPQHF.

The chain couples TRBV11-3 to TRBJ1-1, with D hard to call. Trimming stripped 4 bases from V and 0 bases from J, with 9 bases between. This CDR3 is built from 14 residues. Per germline, CDR1 SGHNT and CDR2 YENEEA. In DNA, the CDR3 is TGTGCCAGCAGCTCGAGGGCGGTGAACACTGAAGCTTTCTTT. Its translation: CASSSRAVNTEAFF. Supplemented by reference TRBV11-3 and TRBJ1-1, the full variable domain reads EAGVVQSPRYKIIEKKQPVAFWCNPISGHNTLYWYLQNLGQGPELLIRYENEEAVDDSQLPKDRFSAERLKGVDSTLKIQPAELGDSAVYLCASSSRAVNTEAFFGQGTRLTVV.

The chain is built from TRBV5-4 and TRBJ1-4; D gene uncertain. The germline CDR1 and CDR2 sequences are SGHNT and YYREEE (reference sequence). This CDR3 has 14 residues. V gave up 1 base and J gave up 5 bases, with 9 bases separating them. This CDR3 reads CASSLIGVNEKLFF. The CDR3 nucleotides are TGTGCCAGCAGCTTGATCGGAGTAAATGAAAAACTGTTTTTT. The variable domain in full, with the rest retrieved from reference TRBV5-4 and TRBJ1-4, is ETGVTQSPTHLIKTRGQQVTLRCSSQSGHNTVSWYQQALGQGPQFIFQYYREEENGRGNFPPRFSGLQFPNYSSELNVNALELDDSALYLCASSLIGVNEKLFFGSGTQLSVL.

This clone was counted a single time. This chain connects TRBV15 to TRBJ2-3; weak D call: TRBD2 (6 bases). The CDR3 covers 13 residues. The V end was cut by 0 bases, the J end by 11 bases, with 12 bases between. CDR1 and CDR2 (germline): LNHNV, YYDKDF (reference sequence). The CDR3 nucleotides read TGTGCCACCAGCAGAGAATTGACTAGTGTGCAGTATTTT. Translation gives CATSRELTSVQYF.

This clone turned up a few times. This chain connects TRBV5-4 to TRBJ2-5; 9 bases match TRBD1. CDR1 SGHNT and CDR2 YYREEE come from the germline V gene (reference sequence). CDR3 length: 15 amino acids. V was pared by 5 bases and J by 4 bases, with 9 bases of the junction left unmatched. CDR3 region: CASRNRDRVGETQYF. The DNA of the CDR3 is TGTGCCAGCAGAAACCGGGACAGGGTAGGAGAGACCCAGTACTTC.

The chain is built from TRBV6-5 and TRBJ2-3, with 7 nucleotides matching TRBD2. The germline CDR1 and CDR2 sequences are MNHEY and SVGAGI. The CDR3 consists of 15 residues. V was clipped by 7 bases and J by 4 bases; unmatched bases: 11. Here the CDR3 reads CASTGPGRGADTQYF. DNA for the CDR3: TGTGCCAGCACCGGTCCAGGGAGGGGCGCAGATACGCAGTATTTT.

V gene TRBV28 combines with J gene TRBJ1-5; D ambiguous. The CDR3 totals 14 residues. Deletions cut 11 bases from V and 3 bases from J, with 17 bases between. Germline lookup yields CDR1 MDHEN and CDR2 SYDVKM. CDR3 region: CAAGGGQDNQPQHF. CDR3 DNA sequence: TGTGCCGCTGGAGGTGGGCAGGACAATCAGCCCCAGCATTTT.

The V gene is TRBV28, the J gene TRBJ1-3; the D gene is possibly TRBD1 (6 bases). Trimming took off 2 bases at V and 4 bases at J, with 15 bases between the two ends. Per germline, CDR1 MDHEN and CDR2 SYDVKM. The CDR3 has 16 amino acids. CDR3 coding DNA: TGTGCCAGCAGTTTAAGAACAGGGAGTGGCGGAAACACCATATATTTT. It yields the protein CASSLRTGSGGNTIYF.

V is TRBV11-3 and J is TRBJ2-2; a possible D gene is TRBD2 (6 bases). The CDR3 runs 13 residues. The V end was cut by 5 bases, the J end by 7 bases, with 11 bases between. The germline V gene encodes CDR1 SGHNT and CDR2 YENEEA. The CDR3 DNA reads TGTGCCAGCAGCCTCTGGGGGGACGGGGAGCTGTTTTTT. It specifies CASSLWGDGELFF.

The V call is TRBV7-8, the J call TRBJ2-1; D remains ambiguous. Trimming left V 1 base short and J 3 bases short, with 13 bases between. This CDR3 region has 16 residues. Germline-derived CDR1 and CDR2 are SGHVS and FQNEAQ. Written as DNA, the CDR3 is TGTGCCAGCAGCTTAGTGAGAGGATTTTACTACAATGAGCAGTTCTTC. Translation gives CASSLVRGFYYNEQFF.

The chain employs TRBV30 and TRBJ1-2, with 9 bases aligning to TRBD1. The CDR3 loop spans 17 amino acids. From germline, CDR1 is GTSNPN and CDR2 SVGIG (reference sequence). V was clipped by 0 bases and J by 1 base; unmatched bases: 9. The CDR3 nucleotides are TGTGCCTGGAGTGTAAGAACAGGGGGCCCCCTTAACTATGGCTACACCTTC. Protein: CAWSVRTGGPLNYGYTF.

V usage is TRBV6-1 and J usage is TRBJ1-5; 10 nucleotides agree with TRBD1. Germline assignment: CDR1 MNHNS and CDR2 SASEGT. Trimming removed 5 bases from V and 7 bases from J; junction bases left unmatched: 5. CDR3 length equals 14 residues. CDR3: CASSRDRGDQPQHF. The CDR3 bases are TGTGCCAGCAGTCGGGACAGGGGAGACCAGCCCCAGCATTTT.

The rearrangement links TRBV28 to TRBJ1-2; D not resolved. Between the trimmed V and J ends, which lost 1 base and 1 base, there was a span of 4 bases. Germline V CDR1 and CDR2: MDHEN, SYDVKM. CDR3 size: 13 residues. In nucleotides, the CDR3 is TGTGCCAGCAGTTTATTAAATAACTATGGCTACACCTTC. Translating gives CASSLLNNYGYTF.

The chain has TRBV6-5 and TRBJ2-5; D is possibly TRBD2 (5 bases). From germline, CDR1 is MNHEY and CDR2 SVGAGI. Between the trimmed V and J ends, which lost 0 bases and 7 bases, there was a span of 18 bases. This CDR3 comprises 16 residues. CDR3 sequence: CASSYSNPTLAGTQYF. DNA of the CDR3: TGTGCCAGCAGTTACTCAAATCCGACCTTGGCGGGGACCCAGTACTTC.

Only one count was recorded for this clone. The rearrangement links TRBV19 to TRBJ2-2; maybe TRBD2 (5 bases). Germline V CDR1 and CDR2: LNHDA, SQIVND (reference sequence). V was cut by 8 bases and J by 5 bases, with 12 bases left in between. The CDR3 is 13 amino acids. The CDR3 DNA is TGTGCCAGTGTCTTGCGGGTAACCGGGGAGCTGTTTTTT. It translates to CASVLRVTGELFF.

The chain combines TRBV28 with TRBJ2-1, with D possibly matching TRBD1 (5 bases). V was shortened by 5 bases and J by 6 bases, with 17 bases between the two germline ends. The CDR3 extends over 15 amino acids. Germline CDR1 reads MDHEN; CDR2 reads SYDVKM. DNA of the CDR3: TGTGCCAGCAGTATAACACATGGACAACTCAATGAGCAGTTCTTC. Translated: CASSITHGQLNEQFF.